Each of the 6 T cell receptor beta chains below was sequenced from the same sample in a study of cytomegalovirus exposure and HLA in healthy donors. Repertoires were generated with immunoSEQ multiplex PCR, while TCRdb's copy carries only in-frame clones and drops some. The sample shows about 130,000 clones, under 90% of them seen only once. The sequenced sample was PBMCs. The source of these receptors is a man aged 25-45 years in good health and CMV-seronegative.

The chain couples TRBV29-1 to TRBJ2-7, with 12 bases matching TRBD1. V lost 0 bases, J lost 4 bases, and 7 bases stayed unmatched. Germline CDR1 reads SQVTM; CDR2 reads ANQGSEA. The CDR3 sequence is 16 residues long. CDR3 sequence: CSVEDFPGQGAYEQYF. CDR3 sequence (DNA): TGCAGCGTTGAAGATTTCCCGGGACAGGGGGCTTACGAGCAGTACTTC.

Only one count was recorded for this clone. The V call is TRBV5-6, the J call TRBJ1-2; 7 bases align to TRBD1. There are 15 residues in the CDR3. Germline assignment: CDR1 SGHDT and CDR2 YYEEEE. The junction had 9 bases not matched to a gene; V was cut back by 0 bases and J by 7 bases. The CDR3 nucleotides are TGTGCCAGCAGCTTGGGTGCGGCAGGGGGAATTGGCTACACCTTC. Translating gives CASSLGAAGGIGYTF.

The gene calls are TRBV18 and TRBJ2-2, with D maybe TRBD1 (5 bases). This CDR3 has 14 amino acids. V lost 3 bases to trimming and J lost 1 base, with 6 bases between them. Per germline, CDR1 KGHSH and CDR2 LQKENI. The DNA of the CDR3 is TGTGCCAGCTCACCGACAGTGAACACCGGGGAGCTGTTTTTT. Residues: CASSPTVNTGELFF.

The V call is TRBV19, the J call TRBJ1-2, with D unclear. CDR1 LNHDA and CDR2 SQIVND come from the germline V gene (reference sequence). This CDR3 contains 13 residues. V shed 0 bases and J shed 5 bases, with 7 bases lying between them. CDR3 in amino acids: CASSIDPRYGYTF. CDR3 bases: TGTGCCAGTAGTATAGATCCCCGTTATGGCTACACCTTC.

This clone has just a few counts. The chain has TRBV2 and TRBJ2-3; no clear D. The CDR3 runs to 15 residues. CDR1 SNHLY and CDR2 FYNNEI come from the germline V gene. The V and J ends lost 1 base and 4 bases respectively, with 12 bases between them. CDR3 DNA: TGTGCCAGCAGTGAAGTTGTAGATTCATCAGATACGCAGTATTTT. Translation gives CASSEVVDSSDTQYF.

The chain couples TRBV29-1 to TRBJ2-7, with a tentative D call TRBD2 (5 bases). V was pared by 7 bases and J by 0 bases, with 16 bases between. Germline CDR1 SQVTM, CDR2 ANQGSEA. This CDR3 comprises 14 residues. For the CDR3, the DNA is TGCAGCGCCTTACTGGAGGCGCCCTCCTACGAGCAGTACTTC. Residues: CSALLEAPSYEQYF.